A selection of T cell receptor beta chains follows, all from one sample in a study of shared clonotypes between healthy human individuals. The table came from immunoSEQ multiplex PCR; TCRdb's copy has only in-frame clones and leaves some out. Here the sample spans about a million clones, 65% to 75% being singletons. Sequenced input: memory CD4+ T cells sorted from blood. These receptors were collected from a man younger than 35 in good health. CDR3s include the opening cysteine and the closing phenylalanine or tryptophan. D genes are given only for firm matches. Where a row states a size, it is once, few, many or the class of an expanded clone; other rows omit it.

TRBV19	-	-	TRBJ2-6	TGTGCCAGTAGTGTTGACAGCTCTGGGGCCAACGTCCTGACTTTC	CASSVDSSGANVLTF
TRBV7-8	few	TRBD1	TRBJ1-5	TGTGCCAGCAGCTTAGCGCAGGGGGCGAGGCAGCCCCAGCATTTT	CASSLAQGARQPQHF
TRBV12-5	-	-	TRBJ1-5	TGTGCTAGTGGTTTGGTAGGGGGGAATCAGCCCCAGCATTTT	CASGLVGGNQPQHF
TRBV6-1	-	-	TRBJ1-4	TGTGCCAGCAGTGAGGGGGGGAGGGGAGCTAATGAAAAACTGTTTTTT	CASSEGGRGANEKLFF
TRBV11-2	-	-	TRBJ2-5	TGTGCCAGCAGCCCCACAGGGAATCAGGAGACCCAGTACTTC	CASSPTGNQETQYF
TRBV19	-	TRBD1	TRBJ1-5	TGTGCCAGTCAGGAACAGGGGTACAATCAGCCCCAGCATTTT	CASQEQGYNQPQHF
TRBV5-1	few	-	TRBJ1-6	TGCGCCAGCAGCTTGGAAGGGAGATCACCCCTCCACTTT	CASSLEGRSPLHF
TRBV11-2	-	-	TRBJ2-1	TGTGCCAGCAGCTTAGCCCAGGGGCAGTTCTTC	CASSLAQGQFF
TRBV6-6	-	-	TRBJ1-1	TGTGCCAGCAGTTACTCCGTTAACACTGAAGCTTTCTTT	CASSYSVNTEAFF
TRBV6-1	-	-	TRBJ2-3	TGTGCCAGCAGCCGTTACCGAGACACAGATACGCAGTATTTT	CASSRYRDTDTQYF
TRBV18	-	-	TRBJ1-1	TGTGCCAGCTCACCACGTCCAGCTAAGAACACTGAAGCTTTCTTT	CASSPRPAKNTEAFF
TRBV11-2	-	-	TRBJ1-1	TGTGCCAGCAGCTTAGTACCAGGGCTGAACACTGAAGCTTTCTTT	CASSLVPGLNTEAFF
TRBV7-9	-	-	TRBJ1-5	TGTGCCAGCAGCTGGGGTGATCAGCCCCAGCATTTT	CASSWGDQPQHF
TRBV6-5	-	TRBD1	TRBJ1-4	TGTGCCAGCAGTCCCCCGGGACAGAATGAAAAACTGTTTTTT	CASSPPGQNEKLFF
TRBV10-1	-	TRBD1	TRBJ2-7	TGCGCCAGCAGTGACCGACAGGGTCGGACCTACGAGCAGTACTTC	CASSDRQGRTYEQYF
TRBV2	-	-	TRBJ2-3	TGTGCCAGCAGTGAAGCCCCAGATACGCAGTATTTT	CASSEAPDTQYF
TRBV6-6	-	TRBD1	TRBJ2-7	TGTGCCAGCAGGGAAGGGGACAGACTTCTCGACGAGCAGTACTTC	CASREGDRLLDEQYF
TRBV7-2	-	-	TRBJ2-6	TGTGCCAGCAGCTTAGGGTCTGGGGCCAACGTCCTGACTTTC	CASSLGSGANVLTF
TRBV6-5	-	-	TRBJ2-3	TGTGCCAGCAGTTACTCTGGGGGGACGGATACGCAGTATTTT	CASSYSGGTDTQYF
TRBV7-6	-	TRBD1	TRBJ1-1	TGTGCCAGCAGCTCCAACAGGGGAAACACTGAAGCTTTCTTT	CASSSNRGNTEAFF
TRBV2	-	TRBD1	TRBJ1-1	TGTGCCAGCAAAGGGACAGGGGTTTCTGAAGCTTTCTTT	CASKGTGVSEAFF
TRBV4-1	-	-	TRBJ2-1	TGCGCCAGCAGCCAGGTCCTCAATGAGCAGTTCTTC	CASSQVLNEQFF